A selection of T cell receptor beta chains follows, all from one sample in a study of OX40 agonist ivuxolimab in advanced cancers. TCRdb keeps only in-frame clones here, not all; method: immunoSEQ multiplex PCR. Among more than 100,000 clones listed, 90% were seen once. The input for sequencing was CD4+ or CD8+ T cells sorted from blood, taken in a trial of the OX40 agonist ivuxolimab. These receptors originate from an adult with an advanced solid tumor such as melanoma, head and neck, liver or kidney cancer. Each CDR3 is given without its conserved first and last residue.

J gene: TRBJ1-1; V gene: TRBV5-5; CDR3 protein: ASSLGPAEAF
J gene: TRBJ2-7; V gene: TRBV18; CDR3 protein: ASSPRQGTYEQY
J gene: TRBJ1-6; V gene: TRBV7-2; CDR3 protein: ASSFGRENSPLH
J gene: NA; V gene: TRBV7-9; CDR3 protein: ASSPITSGRGYEQY
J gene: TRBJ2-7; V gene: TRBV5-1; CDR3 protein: ASRTVPDSYYEQY
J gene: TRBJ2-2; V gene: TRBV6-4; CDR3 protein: ASSIGGPITGELF
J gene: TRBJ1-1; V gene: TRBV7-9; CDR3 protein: ASKFELPNTEAF
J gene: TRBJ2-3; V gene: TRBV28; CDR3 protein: ASSFRRDGTDTQY
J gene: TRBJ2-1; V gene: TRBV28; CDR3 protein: ASRSGSSYNEQF
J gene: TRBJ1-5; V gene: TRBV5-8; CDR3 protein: ASSLFQGASNQPQH
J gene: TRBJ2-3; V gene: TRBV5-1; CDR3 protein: ASSLVPDLSTDTQY
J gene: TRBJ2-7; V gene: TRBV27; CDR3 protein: ASSLILSDSGYEQY
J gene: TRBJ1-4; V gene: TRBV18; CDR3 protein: ASSPDEPNEKLF
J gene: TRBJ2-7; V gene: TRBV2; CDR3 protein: ASGLFSTIYEQY
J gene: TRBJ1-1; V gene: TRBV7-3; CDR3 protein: ASSLRQLAEAF
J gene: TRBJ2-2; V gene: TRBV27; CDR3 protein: ASSSFFGGVGGELF
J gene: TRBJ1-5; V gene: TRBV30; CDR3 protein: AWSVTGRNQPQH
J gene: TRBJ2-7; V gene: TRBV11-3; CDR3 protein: ASSLRSGSYEQY
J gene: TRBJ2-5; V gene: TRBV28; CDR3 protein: ASGETEETQY
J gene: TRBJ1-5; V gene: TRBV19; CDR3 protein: ASKFAPRTGDFYQPQH
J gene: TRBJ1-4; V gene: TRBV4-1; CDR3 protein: ASSQGRQGGNEKLF
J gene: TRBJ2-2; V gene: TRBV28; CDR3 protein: AILGQGAGELF
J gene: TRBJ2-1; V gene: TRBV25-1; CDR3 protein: ASSETGSYNEQF
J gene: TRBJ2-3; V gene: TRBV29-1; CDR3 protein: SASGGENTDTQY
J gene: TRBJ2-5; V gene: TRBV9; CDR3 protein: ASSVAWSSGSRETQY
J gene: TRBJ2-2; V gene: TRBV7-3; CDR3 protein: ASSSTVNTGELF
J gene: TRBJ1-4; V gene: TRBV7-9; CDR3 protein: ASSPGGASEKLF
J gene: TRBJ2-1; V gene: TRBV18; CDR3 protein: ASSPPGQGYNEQF
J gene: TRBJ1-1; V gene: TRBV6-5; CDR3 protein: ASSAGQGDTEAF
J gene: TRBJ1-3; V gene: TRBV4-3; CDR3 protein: ASSQEGTGTGNTIY
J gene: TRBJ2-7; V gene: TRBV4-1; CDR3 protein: ASSQEGTGHNEQY
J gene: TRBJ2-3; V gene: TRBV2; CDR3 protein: ASSPNPRGTQY
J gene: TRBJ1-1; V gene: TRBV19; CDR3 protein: ASSSSIRGQGMNTEAF
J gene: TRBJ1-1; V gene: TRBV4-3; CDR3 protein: ASSQDGFSQGNTEAF
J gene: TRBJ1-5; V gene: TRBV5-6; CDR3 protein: ASSLRGPAGESNQPQH
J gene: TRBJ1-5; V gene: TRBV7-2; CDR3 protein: ASSLGGQGWNQPQH
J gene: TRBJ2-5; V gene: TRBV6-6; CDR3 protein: ASTSEQSTQY
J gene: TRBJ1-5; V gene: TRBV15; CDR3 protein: ATSSNGQGADQPQH
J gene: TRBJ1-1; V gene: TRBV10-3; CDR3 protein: AISEGAAGNTEAF
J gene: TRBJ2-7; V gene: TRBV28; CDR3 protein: ASATGSYEQY
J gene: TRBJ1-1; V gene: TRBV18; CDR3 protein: ASSPPSQGETEAF
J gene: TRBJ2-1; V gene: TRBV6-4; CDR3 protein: ASSGTSGSINEQF
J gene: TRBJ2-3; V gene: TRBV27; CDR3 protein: ASSFLTGRTDTQY
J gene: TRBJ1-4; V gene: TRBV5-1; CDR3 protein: ASSLDQDEKLF
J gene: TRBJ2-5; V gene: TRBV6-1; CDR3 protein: ASRDGDQETQY
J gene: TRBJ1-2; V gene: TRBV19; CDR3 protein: ASRSQGIYGYT
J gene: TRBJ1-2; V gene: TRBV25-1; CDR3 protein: ASSEAPTGYT
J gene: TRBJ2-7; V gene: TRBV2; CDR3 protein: ASDPGQGFYEQY
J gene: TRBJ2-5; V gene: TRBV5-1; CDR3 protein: ASSLNVGGPRETQY
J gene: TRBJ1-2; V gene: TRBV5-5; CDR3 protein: ASSFSVTGGVVGYT
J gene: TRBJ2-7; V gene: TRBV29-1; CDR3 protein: SVGQGALVEQY
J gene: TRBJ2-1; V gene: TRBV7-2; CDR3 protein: ASSYSGRVNNEQF
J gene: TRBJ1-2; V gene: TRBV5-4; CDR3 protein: ASSFLGQGQGYGYT
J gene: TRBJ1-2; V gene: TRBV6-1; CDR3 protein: ASSAIQGSDYGYT
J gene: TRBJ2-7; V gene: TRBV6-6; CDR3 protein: ASSYSDRPGHEQY
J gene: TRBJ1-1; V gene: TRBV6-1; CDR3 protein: ASSRMGFLNTEAF
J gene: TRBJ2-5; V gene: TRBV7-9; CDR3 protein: ASSLEREQY
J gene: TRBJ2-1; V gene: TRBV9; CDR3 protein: ASSVGTSGASYNEQF
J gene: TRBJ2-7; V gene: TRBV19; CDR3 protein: ASRIRGTGLYEQY
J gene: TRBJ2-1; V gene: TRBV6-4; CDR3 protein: ASSDSYRGGGNEQF